This T cell receptor beta chain was sequenced for a study of blood T cells in healthy people across ages. Findings and limits, study-wide: Per-million-T-cell TCR beta diversity fell roughly linearly with age. Estimated diversity that came from one million T cells was considered an underestimate.

Peripheral blood was drawn, around 9.3 milliliters per donor. The CDR3 is 15 residues long. Germline CDR1 reads MNHEY; CDR2 reads SVGAGI. For the second PCR, which ran for roughly 7 to 11 cycles, a sample-barcoded 5' primer and a J-beta primer mix were used. A tag from a template-switch adaptor with 12 random nucleotides marked each cDNA molecule. TCRdb passed the 5' RACE reads through MiXCR, listing each CDR3 protein once. The sample yields around 1,900,000 distinct CDR3 sequences, about 39% seen once. As concerns this clonotype: The antigen is undetermined. Sequence at one end of the junction differs from germline and may be a read error.

V is TRBV6-5 and J is TRBJ2-6; the D gene could be TRBD1 or TRBD2 (6 bases each). The sequencing input was blood. The clonotype comes from a human donor in good health. CDR3 in DNA: TGTGCCAGCAGCCCTGGGGGGATGGGGGCCAACGTCCCGACTTTC. It encodes CASSPGGMGANVPTF.